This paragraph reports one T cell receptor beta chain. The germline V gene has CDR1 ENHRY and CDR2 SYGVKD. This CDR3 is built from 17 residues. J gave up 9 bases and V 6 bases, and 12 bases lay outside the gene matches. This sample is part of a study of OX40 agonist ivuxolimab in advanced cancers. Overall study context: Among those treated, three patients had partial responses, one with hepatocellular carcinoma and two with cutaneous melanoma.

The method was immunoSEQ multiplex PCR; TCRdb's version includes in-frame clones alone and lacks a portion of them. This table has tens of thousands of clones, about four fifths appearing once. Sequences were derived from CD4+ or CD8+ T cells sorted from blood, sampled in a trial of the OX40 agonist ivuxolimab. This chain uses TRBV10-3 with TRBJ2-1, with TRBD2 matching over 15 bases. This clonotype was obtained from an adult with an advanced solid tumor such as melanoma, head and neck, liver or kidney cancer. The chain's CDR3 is CAISRTSGRANRVEQFF. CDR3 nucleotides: TGTGCCATCAGCAGGACTAGCGGGAGGGCCAATCGCGTTGAGCAGTTCTTC.